This T cell receptor beta chain was sequenced in a study of cytomegalovirus exposure and HLA in healthy donors. PCR was performed using 60 Vbeta and 13 Jbeta primers. Sequencing used immunoSEQ multiplex PCR; TCRdb keeps in-frame clones, though not all of them. The repertoire holds 100,000 to 150,000 clones, roughly 70% seen once, with 5.5% to 8.5% in the top ten. The V and J ends lost 0 bases and 9 bases, in that order; junction bases with no gene match: 7. This CDR3 has 15 residues. CDR1 and CDR2 (germline): SGDLS, YYNGEE. Sequences were obtained from PBMCs. The V gene is TRBV9, the J gene TRBJ2-4; 9 bases line up with TRBD1. The TCR was taken from a man aged 35-49 years in good health and CMV-seropositive. This CDR3 reads CASSVDGTGNSIQYF. The CDR3 DNA follows: TGTGCCAGCAGCGTAGATGGGACAGGGAATTCCATTCAGTACTTC.